A single sample gave rise to the 30 T cell receptor beta chains below, sequenced in a study of cytomegalovirus exposure and HLA in healthy donors. Use of 60 Vbeta and 13 Jbeta primers characterized the PCR. Libraries were prepared by immunoSEQ multiplex PCR; TCRdb keeps only in-frame clonotypes and omits some of them. The sample records some 120,000 clones, 15% being singletons. The sequencing input was PBMCs. Every receptor here comes from a woman in her late teens or twenties in good health and CMV-seronegative.

This chain connects TRBV6-5 to TRBJ1-3, with D maybe TRBD1 (5 bases). From germline, CDR1 is MNHEY and CDR2 SVGAGI. This CDR3 is built from 14 residues. Trimming stripped 7 bases from V and 0 bases from J, with 10 bases between. CDR3 nucleotides: TGTGCCAGCACCTTGACAGTCTCTGGAAACACCATATATTTT. Protein: CASTLTVSGNTIYF.

This clone was counted between two and nine times. V gene TRBV7-7 combines with J gene TRBJ1-3; a weak D match, TRBD1 (6 bases). Trimming pared 5 bases from V and 0 bases from J, leaving 14 bases between. Germline V gene sequence: CDR1 SSHAT, CDR2 FNYEAQ (reference sequence). The CDR3 consists of 16 residues. The DNA for the CDR3 is TGTGCCAGCAGCCCGGACAGACTAACCTCTGGAAACACCATATATTTT. Residues: CASSPDRLTSGNTIYF.

This clone came up a few times. The genes are TRBV11-2 and TRBJ2-3; D may be TRBD1 (6 bases). In germline, CDR1 is SGHAT, CDR2 FQNNGV. V was shortened by 5 bases and J by 5 bases, with 20 bases between the two germline ends. This CDR3 contains 16 residues. The CDR3, as DNA: TGTGCCAGCAGCCTCACCCTTAACAGGGCCCAAGATACGCAGTATTTT. This translates into CASSLTLNRAQDTQYF.

This clone was counted between two and nine times. The chain recombines TRBV19 with TRBJ1-1, with D possibly being TRBD1 (5 bases). CDR3 length: 14 residues. The V end lost 4 bases, the J end lost 0 bases, and 9 bases lay between the germline ends. Germline V gene sequence: CDR1 LNHDA, CDR2 SQIVND (reference sequence). The CDR3 nucleotides read TGTGCCAGTAGTAACCAGGGTCTGAACACTGAAGCTTTCTTT. Protein: CASSNQGLNTEAFF.

V usage is TRBV5-8 and J usage is TRBJ1-5; maybe TRBD1 (5 bases). Trimming removed 4 bases at V and 6 bases at J, with 20 bases between. The germline CDR1 and CDR2 sequences are SGHTS and YDEGEE. The CDR3 covers 16 residues. CDR3 in amino acids: CASSPIDSNWGQPQHF. CDR3 coding DNA: TGTGCCAGCAGCCCCATCGACAGCAACTGGGGTCAGCCCCAGCATTTT.

The rearrangement links TRBV7-2 to TRBJ1-2, with D perhaps matching TRBD1 (6 bases). CDR1 is SGHTA, CDR2 FQGNSA, per germline. The CDR3 is made up of 17 amino acids. Deletions cut 3 bases from V and 2 bases from J, with 19 bases between. CDR3 protein: CASSFRRTRGRNYGYTF. The CDR3 DNA reads as TGTGCCAGCAGCTTCCGAAGAACCAGGGGACGAAACTATGGCTACACCTTC.

The chain combines TRBV9 with TRBJ1-4, with a weak D call TRBD1 (5 bases). The V gene's germline CDR1 is SGDLS and CDR2 YYNGEE. The CDR3 is made up of 15 amino acids. V lost 4 bases and J 7 bases, leaving 17 bases between the germline ends. CDR3 protein: CASSPQGLPGEKLFF. The CDR3 DNA follows: TGTGCCAGCAGCCCCCAGGGACTGCCCGGTGAAAAACTGTTTTTT.

This clone came up a few times. The chain has TRBV7-2 and TRBJ1-2; TRBD1 is a possible D gene (6 bases). The germline gives CDR1 SGHTA, CDR2 FQGNSA. V was shortened by 5 bases and J by 2 bases, with 12 bases between the two germline ends. The CDR3 covers 14 residues. The CDR3 reads CASSHITGNYGYTF. The CDR3 bases are TGTGCCAGCAGCCATATAACAGGGAACTATGGCTACACCTTC. Complete variable domain (other parts from reference TRBV7-2 and TRBJ1-2): GAGVSQSPSNKVTEKGKDVELRCDPISGHTALYWYRQSLGQGLEFLIYFQGNSAPDKSGLPSDRFSAERTGGSVSTLTIQRTQQEDSAVYLCASSHITGNYGYTFGSGTRLTVV.

This clone was detected only a few times. This rearrangement joins TRBV19 to TRBJ1-2; 7 positions agree with TRBD1. V gave up 8 bases and J gave up 13 bases; unmatched junction bases: 16. Germline V lookup: CDR1 LNHDA, CDR2 SQIVND (reference sequence). The CDR3 sequence is 13 residues long. CDR3 nucleotide sequence: TGTGCCAGTGGGGGACAGACCTCCTTACCCGCCACCTTC. It codes for CASGGQTSLPATF.

This sequence joins TRBV30 and TRBJ1-1; maybe TRBD1 (5 bases). V dropped 4 bases and J dropped 0 bases, with 6 bases sitting between them. The length of the CDR3 is 12 residues. Germline V gives CDR1 GTSNPN, CDR2 SVGIG (reference sequence). The CDR3 nucleotides read TGTGCCTGGACAGGGTTGAACACTGAAGCTTTCTTT. Its translation: CAWTGLNTEAFF.

V usage is TRBV2 and J usage is TRBJ2-6; D is unresolved. V was shortened by 1 base and J by 4 bases, with 5 bases between the two germline ends. The length of the CDR3 is 14 residues. Germline-derived CDR1 and CDR2 are SNHLY and FYNNEI. In DNA form, the CDR3 reads TGTGCCAGCAGTGAAGTGGCCGGGGCCAACGTCCTGACTTTC. Translation: CASSEVAGANVLTF.

The rearrangement links TRBV19 to TRBJ2-7, with 7 positions matching TRBD1. This CDR3 spans 14 amino acids. V lost 6 bases to trimming and J lost 4 bases; unmatched junction nucleotides: 9. Germline V CDR1 and CDR2: LNHDA, SQIVND (reference sequence). CDR3 bases: TGTGCCAGTAGCCCTCGGTCAGGGGGATACGAGCAGTACTTC. It is translated as CASSPRSGGYEQYF.

This clone was seen a few times. The chain couples TRBV28 to TRBJ1-4; D is uncertain. The germline gives CDR1 MDHEN, CDR2 SYDVKM. The V end lost 6 bases, the J end lost 7 bases, and 12 bases lay between the germline ends. CDR3 length equals 13 residues. CDR3 residues: CASRGSRSEKLFF. The DNA of the CDR3 is TGTGCCAGCAGGGGGAGTCGGAGTGAAAAACTGTTTTTT.

This clone was observed a few times. The chain carries TRBV5-1 and TRBJ2-7; D perhaps matches TRBD1 (6 bases). The V end was cut by 1 base, the J end by 7 bases, with 15 bases between. This CDR3 has 14 residues. From germline, CDR1 is SGHRS and CDR2 YFSETQ. This CDR3 is CASSLRDNHPEQYF. In DNA, the CDR3 is TGCGCCAGCAGCTTGAGGGACAACCACCCGGAGCAGTACTTC.

The CDR3: CASSLGQANQPQHF. CDR3 coding DNA: TGTGCCAGCAGCTTAGGGCAGGCCAATCAGCCCCAGCATTTT. The chain joins TRBV13 to TRBJ1-5; D gene ambiguous. There are 14 residues in the CDR3. V shed 0 bases and J shed 3 bases, with 6 bases lying between them. The germline CDR1 and CDR2 sequences are PRHDT and FYEKMQ (reference sequence).

This clone was observed a few times. This CDR3 is also generated by other DNA sequences in the sample. The chain couples TRBV29-1 to TRBJ2-1, with 8 bases matching TRBD2. CDR1 is SQVTM and CDR2 is ANQGSEA in the germline V gene. The CDR3 totals 14 residues. The V gene end was trimmed by 1 base and the J gene end by 6 bases; junction bases not matched to a gene: 5. CDR3 protein: CSVEVSGARNEQFF. The DNA for the CDR3 is TGCAGCGTTGAAGTTAGCGGGGCACGCAATGAGCAGTTCTTC.

This clone was found a few times. The CDR3 DNA reads TGCGCCAGCAGCGCTACAGGGGGGAGCACTGAAGCTTTCTTT. Its protein is CASSATGGSTEAFF. This chain links TRBV10-2 with TRBJ1-1; 8 positions agree with TRBD1. Trimming cost V 6 bases and J 4 bases; bases outside gene matches: 7. Germline V lookup: CDR1 WSHSY, CDR2 SAAADI. This CDR3 is built from 14 residues.

This clone was seen only a few times. V usage is TRBV27 and J usage is TRBJ2-7; possible D gene TRBD2, 5 bases. CDR1 is MNHEY, CDR2 SMNVEV, per germline (reference sequence). CDR3 length equals 13 residues. The V end was cut by 5 bases, the J end by 2 bases, with 10 bases between. CDR3 coding DNA: TGTGCCAGCAGTGCCGTCGGGGCCTACGAGCAGTACTTC. Translation gives CASSAVGAYEQYF.

The sample holds a few counts of this clone. This chain links TRBV5-1 with TRBJ1-1; 7 bases are shared with TRBD1. This CDR3 has 13 residues. Germline CDR1 and CDR2: SGHRS and YFSETQ. Losses at the gene ends were 4 bases for V and 4 bases for J; bases not matched to a gene: 4. The CDR3 sequence: CASSEQGGTEAFF. The CDR3 nucleotides read TGCGCCAGCAGCGAGCAGGGGGGCACTGAAGCTTTCTTT.

This clone was found a few times. The chain uses TRBV28 and TRBJ1-1; D uncertain. This CDR3 region has 13 residues. The V end lost 2 bases, the J end lost 4 bases, and 8 bases lay between the germline ends. Germline lookup yields CDR1 MDHEN and CDR2 SYDVKM. CDR3 in DNA: TGTGCCAGCAGTTTAGGCGGGCGCACTGAAGCTTTCTTT. It encodes CASSLGGRTEAFF.

This clone has a single count. Compared with germline, one end of the junction differs, possibly owing to a read error. The V call is TRBV5-1, the J call TRBJ2-1; perhaps TRBD2 as D (6 bases). Germline lookup yields CDR1 SGHRS and CDR2 YFSETQ. This CDR3 is 13 amino acids long. The CDR3 region has the DNA TGCGCCAGCAGCGCCGGACTATCTGATGAGCAGCTCTTC. Translation gives CASSAGLSDEQLF.

The chain has TRBV5-6 and TRBJ1-5, with 9 bases identical to TRBD1. This CDR3 is built from 15 residues. From germline, CDR1 is SGHDT and CDR2 YYEEEE. The V and J ends lost 3 bases and 4 bases, in that order; junction bases with no gene match: 5. DNA of the CDR3: TGTGCCAGCAGCTGGTGGGACAGGGTGAATCAGCCCCAGCATTTT. It codes for CASSWWDRVNQPQHF.

The chain has TRBV30 and TRBJ2-5, with TRBD2 matching 12 bases. The CDR3 length is 16 residues. The V and J ends lost 2 bases and 6 bases, in that order; junction bases with no gene match: 10. Germline CDR1 and CDR2: GTSNPN and SVGIG (reference sequence). CDR3 nucleotides: TGTGCCTGGAGTCTCCTGACTAGCGGGGGCAAACAGACCCAGTACTTC. Translation gives CAWSLLTSGGKQTQYF.

The chain couples TRBV4-1 to TRBJ1-6; no clear D. Between the trimmed V and J ends, which lost 0 bases and 7 bases, there was a span of 13 bases. Germline lookup yields CDR1 MGHRA and CDR2 YSYEKL. The CDR3 extends over 16 amino acids. CDR3 sequence reads: CASSQDGGLGNSPLHF. CDR3 nucleotides: TGCGCCAGCAGCCAAGATGGCGGACTAGGAAATTCACCCCTCCACTTT.

This clone occurred a few times. The V gene is TRBV5-1, the J gene TRBJ2-1; 7 bases map to TRBD1. The CDR3 covers 15 residues. The V gene end was trimmed by 2 bases and the J gene end by 2 bases; junction bases not matched to a gene: 4. From germline, CDR1 is SGHRS and CDR2 YFSETQ. The CDR3 loop is CASSFPTGPYNEQFF. The CDR3 DNA reads as TGCGCCAGCAGCTTCCCGACAGGGCCCTACAATGAGCAGTTCTTC.

The rearrangement uses TRBV7-2 and TRBJ2-3; TRBD2 might be the D (5 bases). Trimming took 5 bases from V and 6 from J, leaving 15 bases between them. Germline lookup yields CDR1 SGHTA and CDR2 FQGNSA. This CDR3 is 14 amino acids long. The CDR3 nucleotides read TGTGCCAGCAGCCATGGACTGCTAGGCGATACGCAGTATTTT. It codes for CASSHGLLGDTQYF. The full variable domain, with the rest looked up from reference TRBV7-2 and TRBJ2-3, is GAGVSQSPSNKVTEKGKDVELRCDPISGHTALYWYRQSLGQGLEFLIYFQGNSAPDKSGLPSDRFSAERTGGSVSTLTIQRTQQEDSAVYLCASSHGLLGDTQYFGPGTRLTVL.

This clone was detected a few times. The chain employs TRBV5-4 and TRBJ2-1; maybe TRBD1 (5 bases). This CDR3 is 14 amino acids long. V was trimmed by 3 bases and J by 7 bases, leaving 14 bases between them. Germline V gene sequence: CDR1 SGHNT, CDR2 YYREEE (reference sequence). CDR3 DNA sequence: TGTGCCAGCAGCTCCAACAGGAATGGGAATGAGCAGTTCTTC. It yields the protein CASSSNRNGNEQFF.

This clone showed up just a few times. This chain links TRBV5-1 with TRBJ1-1; tentative D call: TRBD1 (5 bases). V was shortened by 3 bases and J by 3 bases, with 9 bases between the two germline ends. The CDR3 runs 13 residues. The germline CDR1 and CDR2 sequences are SGHRS and YFSETQ. The CDR3 reads CASSWTQYTEAFF. The CDR3 DNA reads TGCGCCAGCAGCTGGACACAATACACTGAAGCTTTCTTT.

This clone turned up a few times. The V and J genes are TRBV6-1 and TRBJ1-1, with 7 bases fitting TRBD1. Germline CDR1 MNHNS, CDR2 SASEGT. Unmatched junction bases numbered 6, after V lost 2 bases and J lost 0 bases. This CDR3 spans 16 amino acids. The CDR3 reads CASSEIWDSLNTEAFF. The CDR3 DNA reads as TGTGCCAGCAGTGAAATTTGGGACAGCTTGAACACTGAAGCTTTCTTT.

CDR3 DNA sequence: TGTGCCAGCAGTTACCTGACAGGGGGCAGTGTTTCACCCCTCCACTTT. This gives the protein CASSYLTGGSVSPLHF. The V call is TRBV6-6, the J call TRBJ1-6, with 10 bases that match TRBD1. This CDR3 is built from 16 residues. Germline V gives CDR1 MNHNY, CDR2 SVGAGI (reference sequence). V shed 2 bases and J 9 bases; nucleotides not matched to a gene: 7.